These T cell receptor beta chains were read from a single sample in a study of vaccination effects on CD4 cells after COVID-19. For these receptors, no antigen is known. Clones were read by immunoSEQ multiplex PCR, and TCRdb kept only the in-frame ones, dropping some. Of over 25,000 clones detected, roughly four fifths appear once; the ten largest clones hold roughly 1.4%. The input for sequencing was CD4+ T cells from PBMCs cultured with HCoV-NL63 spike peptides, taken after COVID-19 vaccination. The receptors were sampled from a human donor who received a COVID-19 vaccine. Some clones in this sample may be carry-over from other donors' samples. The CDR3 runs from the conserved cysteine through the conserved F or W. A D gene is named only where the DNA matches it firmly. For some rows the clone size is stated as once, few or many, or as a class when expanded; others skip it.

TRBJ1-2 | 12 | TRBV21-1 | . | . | CARFWGVYGYTF | TGTGCCAGGTTTTGGGGCGTCTATGGCTACACCTTC
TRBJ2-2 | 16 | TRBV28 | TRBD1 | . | CASSLLGQGNTGELFF | TGTGCCAGCAGCCTCCTGGGACAGGGGAACACCGGGGAGCTGTTTTTT
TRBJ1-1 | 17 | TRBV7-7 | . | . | CASSWVPGGQTNTEAFF | TGTGCCAGCAGCTGGGTCCCGGGAGGACAGACGAACACTGAAGCTTTCTTT
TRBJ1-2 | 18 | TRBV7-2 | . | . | CASSLMLGTGLTNYGYTF | TGTGCCAGCAGCTTAATGTTGGGTACCGGCCTAACTAACTATGGCTACACCTTC
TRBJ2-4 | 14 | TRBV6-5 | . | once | CASRNNRAKNIQYF | TGTGCCAGCAGGAACAACAGGGCCAAAAACATTCAGTACTTC
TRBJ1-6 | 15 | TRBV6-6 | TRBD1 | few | CASRPQGDFGSPLHF | TGTGCCAGCAGACCCCAGGGGGATTTTGGTTCACCCCTCCACTTT
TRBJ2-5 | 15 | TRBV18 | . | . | CASSLGLPPQETQYF | TGTGCCAGCTCGCTGGGACTCCCACCACAAGAGACCCAGTACTTC
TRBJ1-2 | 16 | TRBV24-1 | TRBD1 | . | CATSDAVGTGERGYTF | TGTGCCACCAGTGACGCCGTCGGGACAGGGGAACGCGGCTACACCTTC
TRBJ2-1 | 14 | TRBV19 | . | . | CASSIGNSHNEQFF | TGTGCCAGTAGTATAGGGAACAGCCACAATGAGCAGTTCTTC
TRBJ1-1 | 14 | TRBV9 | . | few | CASSAQVGGTEAFF | TGTGCCAGCAGCGCCCAAGTAGGGGGGACTGAAGCTTTCTTT
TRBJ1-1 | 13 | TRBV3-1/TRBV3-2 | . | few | CASSYRVNTEAFF | TGTGCCAGCAGCTACAGGGTGAACACTGAAGCTTTCTTT
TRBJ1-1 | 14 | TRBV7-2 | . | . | CASSLQGRMREAFF | TGTGCCAGCAGCTTACAAGGACGCATGCGTGAAGCTTTCTTT
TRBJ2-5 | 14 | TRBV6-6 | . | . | CASRDQGSQETQYF | TGTGCCAGCAGAGACCAGGGGAGCCAAGAGACCCAGTACTTC
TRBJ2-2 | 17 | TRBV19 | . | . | CASSIIGLHRNTGELFF | TGTGCCAGTAGTATAATCGGGCTCCATCGGAACACCGGGGAGCTGTTTTTT
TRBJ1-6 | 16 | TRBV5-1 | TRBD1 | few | CASSMWTGSYNSPLHF | TGCGCCAGCAGCATGTGGACAGGAAGCTATAATTCACCCCTCCACTTT
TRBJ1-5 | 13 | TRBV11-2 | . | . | CASSLRAGQPQHF | TGTGCCAGCAGCTTAAGGGCTGGCCAGCCCCAGCATTTT
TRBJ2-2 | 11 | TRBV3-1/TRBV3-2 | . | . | CASSRTGELFF | TGTGCCAGCAGCCGAACCGGGGAGCTGTTTTTT
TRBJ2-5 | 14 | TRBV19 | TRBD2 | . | CASNKRGAQETQYF | TGTGCCAGTAATAAGCGGGGGGCCCAAGAGACCCAGTACTTC
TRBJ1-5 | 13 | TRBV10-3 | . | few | CAISEKGDQPQHF | TGTGCCATCAGTGAAAAGGGGGATCAGCCCCAGCATTTT
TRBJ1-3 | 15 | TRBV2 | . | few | CASSSQGIPGNTIYF | TGTGCCAGCAGTAGCCAGGGGATTCCTGGAAACACCATATATTTT
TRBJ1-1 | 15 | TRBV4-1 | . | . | CASSQDPGMNTEAFF | TGCGCCAGCAGCCAAGACCCAGGGATGAACACTGAAGCTTTCTTT
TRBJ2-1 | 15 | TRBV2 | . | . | CASSPAVAQGGEQFF | TGTGCCAGCAGTCCAGCGGTAGCCCAGGGGGGTGAGCAGTTCTTC
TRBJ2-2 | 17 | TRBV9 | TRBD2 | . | CASSVVSRGGQAGELFF | TGTGCCAGCAGCGTAGTTTCGCGGGGGGGCCAGGCCGGGGAGCTGTTTTTT
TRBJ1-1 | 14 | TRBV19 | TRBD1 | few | CASSYDRETTEAFF | TGTGCCAGTAGTTACGACAGGGAGACTACTGAAGCTTTCTTT
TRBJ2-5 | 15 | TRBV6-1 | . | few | CASSEVGGYQETQYF | TGTGCCAGCAGTGAAGTTGGGGGGTACCAAGAGACCCAGTACTTC
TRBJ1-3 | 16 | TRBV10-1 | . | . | CANPTGIGSSGNTIYF | TGCGCCAACCCGACAGGAATTGGCAGCTCTGGAAACACCATATATTTT
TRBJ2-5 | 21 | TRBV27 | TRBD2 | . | CASSNRAPASSGRGTKETQYF | TGTGCCAGCAGTAACCGGGCGCCCGCTTCTAGCGGGCGAGGAACAAAAGAGACCCAGTACTTC
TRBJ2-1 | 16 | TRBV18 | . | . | CASSPITQGTYNEQFF | TGTGCCAGCTCTCCGATTACACAGGGAACCTACAATGAGCAGTTCTTC
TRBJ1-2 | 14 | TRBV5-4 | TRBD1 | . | CASSYRDRVYGYTF | TGTGCCAGCAGCTACCGGGACAGGGTGTATGGCTACACCTTC